The next 11 T cell receptor beta chains were all read from a single sample in a study of tissue T cells after allogeneic stem cell transplantation. The method was immunoSEQ multiplex PCR; TCRdb's version includes in-frame clones alone and lacks a portion of them. The table shows around 17,000 clones, with 70% occurring only once. Source material: spleen. The receptors here all came from a female BALB/c mouse in good health. This strain has MHC haplotype H2-d.

This clone showed up just once. Germline and genes here are mouse. Read data end 1 residue before the CDR3 end; the end is taken from the germline J gene. The rearrangement joins TRBV13-2 to TRBJ2-7; 12 positions match TRBD2. Germline-derived CDR1 and CDR2 are NNHNN and SYGAGS (reference sequence). V trimming: 7 bases; J trimming: 5 bases; junction bases outside the gene matches: 1. This CDR3 has 12 amino acids. This CDR3 is CASRDWGDEQYF. The CDR3 bases that were read are TGTGCCAGCCGGGACTGGGGGGATGAACAGTAC.

The sample holds a few counts of this clone. Here the gene names and germline are mouse. The DNA ends 1 residue before the CDR3 does, and the rest of the CDR3 is filled in from the germline J gene. The genes are TRBV1 and TRBJ2-7; the match to TRBD2 covers 11 bases. CDR3 length equals 14 residues. Germline lookup yields CDR1 NSQYPW and CDR2 LRSPGD (reference sequence). Trimming removed 4 bases from V and 4 bases from J; junction bases left unmatched: 3. CDR3: CTCSDRDWGYEQYF. Partial CDR3 DNA: TGCACCTGCAGTGACCGGGACTGGGGGTATGAACAGTAC.

To note about this clone: Gene names and germline match the mouse. The read comes to an end 1 residue before the CDR3 does, leaving the germline J gene to fill in the end. V gene TRBV20 combines with J gene TRBJ2-1; 7 positions match TRBD1. Trimming at V came to 5 bases and at J to 1 base, leaving 2 bases not matched to a gene. Germline lookup yields CDR1 GFQATS and CDR2 STVNSAI. The CDR3 has 13 residues. CDR3 sequence reads: CGAGTANYAEQFF. The CDR3 DNA, read in part, is TGTGGTGCTGGGACAGCGAACTATGCTGAGCAGTTC.

This clone was seen a handful of times. Mouse names are used for the genes. The read stops 1 residue short of the end of the CDR3; the missing end is completed from the germline J gene. This sequence joins TRBV1 and TRBJ1-4; D not certain. The V end lost 0 bases, the J end lost 1 base, and 6 bases lay between the germline ends. CDR3 length: 15 amino acids. CDR1 NSQYPW and CDR2 LRSPGD come from the germline V gene (reference sequence). The sequenced CDR3 bases are TGCACCTGCAGTGCAGATGGGCATTCCAACGAAAGATTATTT. Protein: CTCSADGHSNERLF. The complete CDR3 protein is CTCSADGHSNERLFF.

In this sample, this clone turned up once. Mouse gene names and germline throughout. The sequenced fragment ends 1 residue before the CDR3 boundary, so the rest is inferred from the germline J gene. This chain joins TRBV31 and TRBJ2-1; D perhaps matches TRBD1 (6 bases). From germline, CDR1 is GKSSPN and CDR2 SITVG. This CDR3 spans 12 amino acids. Deletions cut 2 bases from V and 5 bases from J, with 7 bases between. Here the CDR3 reads CAWSYRDAEQFF. Partial CDR3 DNA: TGTGCCTGGAGTTACAGGGATGCTGAGCAGTTC.

As regards this clone: Germline and genes: mouse. The read stops 1 residue short of the end of the CDR3; the missing end is completed from the germline J gene. This chain joins TRBV5 and TRBJ2-5; D remains unclear. The CDR3 contains 14 residues. Trimming stripped 1 base from V and 0 bases from J, with 5 bases between. Germline V gene lookup returns CDR1 LGHNA and CDR2 YNLKQL (reference sequence). The CDR3 sequence: CASSQVQNQDTQYF. The sequenced part of the CDR3 DNA is TGTGCCAGCAGCCAAGTGCAGAACCAAGACACCCAGTAC.

A word on this clone: The gene symbols are mouse symbols. Sequencing ends 1 residue short of the CDR3 end; the germline J gene provides the rest. V is TRBV31 and J is TRBJ2-5, with 11 bases lining up with TRBD2. From germline, CDR1 is GKSSPN and CDR2 SITVG. Trimming cost V 1 base and J 0 bases; bases outside gene matches: 3. This CDR3 region has 16 residues. This CDR3 reads CAWSPGTGGNQDTQYF. The covered CDR3 bases are TGTGCCTGGAGTCCCGGGACTGGGGGAAACCAAGACACCCAGTAC.

In this sample, this clone turned up once. Gene names are the mouse ones. Read sequence stops 1 residue before the CDR3 end, and the germline J gene provides the missing end. The V gene is TRBV19, the J gene TRBJ1-6; 9 nucleotides align to TRBD1. TRBJ1-6 is an ORF for which the function is uncertain. This CDR3 is 14 amino acids long. Germline lookup yields CDR1 FNHDT and CDR2 SITEND (reference sequence). V gave up 4 bases and J gave up 6 bases; unmatched junction bases: 2. This CDR3 is CASSLTGGNSPLYF. CDR3 bases read: TGTGCCAGCAGTTTGACAGGGGGTAATTCGCCCCTCTAC.

This clone came up a few times. The genes are named according to mouse. The CDR3 end is not reached by the read, which stops 1 residue before it; the germline J gene fills it in. This chain joins TRBV13-2 and TRBJ2-7; no clear D. Germline CDR1 reads NNHNN; CDR2 reads SYGAGS (reference sequence). The CDR3 sequence is 13 residues long. V dropped 3 bases and J dropped 0 bases, with 7 bases sitting between them. This CDR3 reads CASGGRSSYEQYF. Partial CDR3 DNA: TGTGCCAGCGGTGGGCGGAGCTCCTATGAACAGTAC.

Note on this clone: Here the gene names and germline are mouse. The CDR3 extends 1 residue past the end of the read, so its final part is completed from the germline J gene. The chain employs TRBV31 and TRBJ2-4; tentatively, D is TRBD2 (5 bases). This CDR3 region has 13 residues. Germline CDR1 is GKSSPN and CDR2 is SITVG. V dropped 3 bases and J dropped 0 bases, with 7 bases sitting between them. The CDR3 bases that were read are TGTGCCTGGAGGACTGTTAGTCAAAACACCTTGTAC. Residues: CAWRTVSQNTLY. The complete CDR3 reads CAWRTVSQNTLYF.

This clone was recorded a few times. Each gene name is a mouse one. The read ends 1 residue before the CDR3 terminus; that terminus is restored from the germline J gene. The chain combines TRBV19 with TRBJ2-7; 9 bases line up with TRBD1. Germline CDR1 and CDR2: FNHDT and SITEND (reference sequence). This CDR3 has 14 amino acids. V was clipped by 4 bases and J by 7 bases; unmatched bases: 9. CDR3 DNA, as far as it was read: TGTGCCAGCAGTCCCCCACAGGGGGCGCGGGAACAGTAC. It is translated as CASSPPQGAREQY. The CDR3 in full is CASSPPQGAREQYF.